The following is a T cell receptor beta chain sequence with its context. This clone was seen more than once but under ten times. Its antigen is still unknown. Base qualities were left out, and no much larger clone turns up one base away. Unmatched junction bases come to 10, with V trimmed by 2 bases and J by 0 bases. Reading from cysteine to phenylalanine, the CDR3 counts 18 amino acids. Solely the CDR3 DNA is kept, with 54 bases framed from the first base. In the germline V gene (reference sequence), CDR1 corresponds to LNHNV and CDR2 to YYDKDF. The data derive from a study of blood T cell repertoires in COVID-19 (TCRdb year 2020). Background on the whole study: The collaborator samples originated in the United States, Italy and Spain and spanned the acute and convalescent phases of COVID-19. The prospective study material was composed of cDNA or gDNA derived from T cells, B-cell-depleted T cells, or PBMCs. Subjects who had been exposed to COVID-19, were actively infected with it, or had recovered from it provided the deeply sampled blood TCRbeta repertoires that made up the dataset. A freely available public database, intended as a resource for researchers studying the immune response to SARS-CoV-2, is where the repertoires were released. The samples were drawn from two sources: the first 160 participants of the ongoing ImmuneRACE study, and some 1,300 subjects contributed by 6 global collaborators. A de-identified subject ID, COVID-19 status, age in years and sex were almost always included in the sample metadata. Where HLA class I and class II types were available, the types were taken from metadata supplied by the sample provider, not from assay-based typing.

TCRbeta CDR3 regions were amplified from genomic DNA using the immunoSEQ Assay, a bias-controlled multiplex PCR. Turning to the authors' computational methods: The number of nucleated cells in each sample was estimated by amplification of reference gene primers within the assay. To quantify the absolute abundance of each unique TCRbeta CDR3 rearrangement, sequence reads were collapsed and filtered. For each sample, productive Simpson clonality was calculated as the square root of Simpson's diversity index over productive rearrangements. TCRdb stores this immuneACCESS table with in-frame sequences only. Part of the clones is absent; in the studies checked, under half of the shortfall reflects unresolved V genes, and no reason is known for the rest. V, J and clone size reflect that table, while D and trimming were determined from the DNA. This sample lists under 300,000 clones; 88% were detected once. The top ten clones comprise 0.95% to 1% of the sample.

What the work shows at the level of the full study, not this receptor alone: The quantity of clinical and demographic metadata differed by source and by participant and was supplied without curation.

Another Seattle source contributed samples from volunteer blood donors who had recovered from COVID-19. Each collaborating institution followed its own protocols to collect whole blood in K2EDTA tubes. For TCRbeta analysis, collaborator samples were shipped as frozen whole blood, as isolated PBMCs, or as DNA extracted from either sample type. Material: peripheral blood. The rearrangement joined TRBV15 to TRBJ2-4, and TRBD1 matches 7 of the central bases. This receptor was identified in a woman in her forties who had recovered from COVID-19. Here is the DNA: TGTGCCACCAGCAGAACGACAGGGACCATACTAGCCAAAAACATTCAGTACTTC. It codes for CATSRTTGTILAKNIQYF.